The rows below give T cell receptor beta chains drawn from one sample of a study of identical twins. TCRdb passed the 5' RACE reads through MiXCR, listing each CDR3 protein once. Here the sample spans around 1.7 million distinct CDR3 sequences, about 30% being singletons. Material: cord blood. Source of these receptors: a newborn girl in good health. CDR3s include the opening cysteine and the closing phenylalanine or tryptophan. A D gene is named only where the DNA matches it firmly. The size field is filled for only some rows; it gives once, few, many or a size class.

v_call	j_call	d_call	clone_size	cdr3_aa	cdr3_nt
TRBV7-8	TRBJ1-4	.	few	CASSLRVVAGKLFF	TGTGCCAGCAGCTTAAGGGTCGTGGCGGGAAAACTGTTTTTT
TRBV5-1	TRBJ2-1	TRBD1	many	CASSSDRGRYNEQFF	TGCGCCAGCAGCTCAGACAGGGGCCGCTACAATGAGCAGTTCTTC
TRBV20-1	TRBJ2-1	TRBD2	few	CSATPLPGLAGGRSYNEQFF	TGCAGTGCTACCCCTTTACCGGGACTAGCGGGAGGCAGGTCCTACAATGAGCAGTTCTTC
TRBV6-5	TRBJ2-7	.	few	CASNEFLAPSYEQYF	TGTGCCAGCAACGAGTTTCTAGCACCCTCCTACGAGCAGTACTTC
TRBV29-1	TRBJ2-1	.	once	CSVRPRQIETQFF	TGCAGCGTTCGTCCAAGACAGATAGAGACCCAGTTCTTC
TRBV12-5	TRBJ2-3	TRBD1	.	CASGFFAGLRDRGSDTQYF	TGTGCTAGTGGTTTTTTCGCGGGCCTCCGGGACAGGGGTTCAGATACGCAGTATTTT
TRBV29-1	TRBJ1-2	.	.	CSVESQEDGYTF	TGCAGCGTTGAAAGCCAAGAGGATGGCTACACCTTC
TRBV20-1	TRBJ2-3	TRBD2	.	CSAGLADTDTQYF	TGCAGTGCGGGACTAGCGGACACAGATACGCAGTATTTT
TRBV12-3/TRBV12-4	TRBJ2-3	TRBD2	.	CASSLGLAEGADTQYF	TGTGCCAGCAGTTTGGGACTAGCGGAGGGGGCAGATACGCAGTATTTT
TRBV20-1	TRBJ2-7	TRBD1	few	CSARPPGQGSYEQYF	TGCAGTGCCAGACCACCTGGACAGGGTTCTTACGAGCAGTACTTC
TRBV2	TRBJ2-7	.	.	CASSYSFTYEQYF	TGTGCCAGCAGCTACAGTTTCACCTACGAGCAGTACTTC
TRBV5-6	TRBJ1-2	.	few	CASSLVRERGKGYGYTF	TGTGCCAGCAGCTTGGTCAGGGAAAGGGGGAAAGGCTATGGCTACACCTTC
TRBV12-3/TRBV12-4	TRBJ2-2	.	.	CASSLIGELFF	TGTGCCAGCAGTTTGATCGGGGAGCTGTTTTTT
TRBV18	TRBJ2-3	TRBD2	few	CASSPSTSGGSNTQYF	TGTGCCAGCTCACCTTCGACTAGCGGGGGATCGAATACGCAGTATTTT
TRBV29-1	TRBJ2-7	TRBD2	once	CSGKMGLAGALSGQYF	TGCAGCGGAAAAATGGGGCTAGCGGGGGCCCTCTCTGGGCAGTACTTC
TRBV27	TRBJ1-2	TRBD1	.	CASSSTGDANYGYTF	TGTGCCAGCAGTTCGACAGGGGATGCTAACTATGGCTACACCTTC
TRBV9	TRBJ2-7	.	.	CASSVGPRQRSYEQYF	TGTGCCAGCAGCGTAGGCCCCCGACAGCGTTCCTACGAGCAGTACTTC
TRBV12-3/TRBV12-4	TRBJ2-3	.	few	CASSLAERDTQYF	TGTGCCAGCAGTTTAGCCGAGCGGGATACGCAGTATTTT
TRBV6-5	TRBJ2-7	.	.	CASSQVRVSYEQYF	TGTGCCAGCAGCCAAGTCCGGGTCTCCTACGAGCAGTACTTC